The rows below give T cell receptor beta chains drawn from one sample of a study of T cell repertoires and HLA-DP antigens. TCRdb keeps only in-frame clones here, not all; method: immunoSEQ multiplex PCR. The sample records about 73,000 clones, roughly 78% being singletons. For these receptors, no antigen is known. Sequencing was performed on CD4+ T cells from PBMCs. The receptor source for this set is a man aged 60-69 years in good health and CMV-seronegative. CDR3s include the opening cysteine and the closing phenylalanine or tryptophan. The order of the fields is J gene, clone size, V gene, D gene, CDR3 DNA, CDR3 protein. D genes are given only for firm matches. Size tells how often a clone was seen (once, few, many) or the class of an expanded clone, and some rows leave it out.

j_gene: TRBJ2-7
abundance: -
v_gene: TRBV7-2
d_gene: TRBD1
CDR3nt: TGTGCCAGCAGCTCCGCTCCGGGACAGACATACGAGCAGTACTTC
CDR3aa: CASSSAPGQTYEQYF

j_gene: TRBJ1-2
abundance: -
v_gene: TRBV29-1
d_gene: TRBD1
CDR3nt: TGCAGCGTTGGAAGGACAGGGGGCGACTATGGCTACACCTTC
CDR3aa: CSVGRTGGDYGYTF

j_gene: TRBJ1-4
abundance: -
v_gene: TRBV30
d_gene: -
CDR3nt: TGTGCCTGGAAGCCAACTAATGAAAAACTGTTTTTT
CDR3aa: CAWKPTNEKLFF

j_gene: TRBJ1-1
abundance: few
v_gene: TRBV19
d_gene: TRBD1
CDR3nt: TGTGCCAGTAGTATGGGGACAGGAGTCTCCTGGGCTTTCTTT
CDR3aa: CASSMGTGVSWAFF

j_gene: TRBJ2-7
abundance: -
v_gene: TRBV6-5
d_gene: -
CDR3nt: TGTGCCAGCCGATACGGGCCGCTGGGCTCCTACGAGCAGTACTTC
CDR3aa: CASRYGPLGSYEQYF

j_gene: TRBJ1-2
abundance: few
v_gene: TRBV5-8
d_gene: -
CDR3nt: TGTGCCAGCAGCATTACAGTCAACTATGGCTACACCTTC
CDR3aa: CASSITVNYGYTF

j_gene: TRBJ2-3
abundance: -
v_gene: TRBV7-2
d_gene: TRBD2
CDR3nt: TGTGCCAGCAGCCCCCCCCGCGGGAGTCGGACAGATACGCAGTATTTT
CDR3aa: CASSPPRGSRTDTQYF

j_gene: TRBJ2-7
abundance: -
v_gene: TRBV5-1
d_gene: TRBD1
CDR3nt: TGCGCCAGCAGCTCGGATTCCACAGGGGTGCGCGAGCAGTACTTC
CDR3aa: CASSSDSTGVREQYF

j_gene: TRBJ1-6
abundance: -
v_gene: TRBV7-2
d_gene: -
CDR3nt: TGTGCCAGCAGCTTAGCAGGGGGTAATAATTCACCCCTCCACTTT
CDR3aa: CASSLAGGNNSPLHF

j_gene: TRBJ1-1
abundance: -
v_gene: TRBV5-1
d_gene: -
CDR3nt: TGCGCCAGCTCTTGGGCAGGAGCGTGGGAAACTGAAGCTTTCTTT
CDR3aa: CASSWAGAWETEAFF

j_gene: TRBJ2-1
abundance: -
v_gene: TRBV7-9
d_gene: -
CDR3nt: TGTGCCAGCAGCTCTGACCAAGGGGACAATGAGCAGTTCTTC
CDR3aa: CASSSDQGDNEQFF

j_gene: TRBJ1-2
abundance: -
v_gene: TRBV28
d_gene: -
CDR3nt: TGTGCCAGCAGTTTTGGGTTGGCGACAGACGACTATGGCTACACCTTC
CDR3aa: CASSFGLATDDYGYTF

j_gene: TRBJ1-4
abundance: -
v_gene: TRBV7-2
d_gene: TRBD1
CDR3nt: TGTGCCAGCAGTCGAGACAGGGGGGCTAATGAAAAACTGTTTTTT
CDR3aa: CASSRDRGANEKLFF

j_gene: TRBJ2-1
abundance: -
v_gene: TRBV7-6
d_gene: TRBD2
CDR3nt: TGTGCCAGCAGCTCACCCGGGACTAGCGGGGGGGCCCGATCCTACAATGAGCAGTTCTTC
CDR3aa: CASSSPGTSGGARSYNEQFF

j_gene: TRBJ2-2
abundance: -
v_gene: TRBV7-2
d_gene: -
CDR3nt: TGTGCCAGCAGCTTACGACGGGCGGGGACCGGGGAGCTGTTTTTT
CDR3aa: CASSLRRAGTGELFF

j_gene: TRBJ2-3
abundance: few
v_gene: TRBV27
d_gene: TRBD1
CDR3nt: TGTGCCAGCAGTTTACTCGGGACAGGGGCGGAAAATACGCAGTATTTT
CDR3aa: CASSLLGTGAENTQYF

j_gene: TRBJ2-1
abundance: -
v_gene: TRBV19
d_gene: -
CDR3nt: TGTGCCAGTAGATCCCCTGGCGTCGGGGGCGAGCAGTTCTTC
CDR3aa: CASRSPGVGGEQFF

j_gene: TRBJ1-1
abundance: -
v_gene: TRBV18
d_gene: -
CDR3nt: TGTGCCAGCTCACCACCCAGAGGGGAGAACACTGAAGCTTTCTTT
CDR3aa: CASSPPRGENTEAFF

j_gene: TRBJ1-6
abundance: -
v_gene: TRBV5-1
d_gene: -
CDR3nt: TGCGCCAGCAGCTTGAGTTTCGGGGGCGATTCACCCCTCCACTTT
CDR3aa: CASSLSFGGDSPLHF

j_gene: TRBJ1-3
abundance: -
v_gene: TRBV6-1
d_gene: -
CDR3nt: TGTGCCAGCCCGGGGCTTTCTGGAAACACCATATATTTT
CDR3aa: CASPGLSGNTIYF

j_gene: TRBJ1-6
abundance: -
v_gene: TRBV14
d_gene: -
CDR3nt: TGTGCCAGCAGCCAGGGTACCTATAATTCACCCCTCCACTTT
CDR3aa: CASSQGTYNSPLHF

j_gene: TRBJ1-4
abundance: -
v_gene: TRBV25-1
d_gene: -
CDR3nt: TGTGCCAGCAGTGAAAGAGGAGGGGGGAATGAAAAACTGTTTTTT
CDR3aa: CASSERGGGNEKLFF

j_gene: TRBJ2-5
abundance: -
v_gene: TRBV4-1
d_gene: TRBD2
CDR3nt: TGCGCCAGCAGCCAATTGGGAGGGCAAGAGACCCAGTACTTC
CDR3aa: CASSQLGGQETQYF

j_gene: TRBJ2-1
abundance: once
v_gene: TRBV9
d_gene: -
CDR3nt: TGTGCCAGCAGCGGGAGCGGGCCGAGCTCCTACAATGAGCAGTTCTTC
CDR3aa: CASSGSGPSSYNEQFF

j_gene: TRBJ2-3
abundance: -
v_gene: TRBV13
d_gene: -
CDR3nt: TGTGCCAGCAGCTTACCTCGGAAGGATACGCAGTATTTT
CDR3aa: CASSLPRKDTQYF

j_gene: TRBJ1-1
abundance: medium-sized
v_gene: TRBV19
d_gene: -
CDR3nt: TGTGCCACCAGGGGACTCAGCAACACTGAAGCTTTCTTT
CDR3aa: CATRGLSNTEAFF

j_gene: TRBJ2-1
abundance: -
v_gene: TRBV11-2
d_gene: TRBD1
CDR3nt: TGTGCCAGCAGCCTACAGGGGGCTAACTACAATGAGCAGTTCTTC
CDR3aa: CASSLQGANYNEQFF

j_gene: TRBJ2-1
abundance: -
v_gene: TRBV7-2
d_gene: TRBD2
CDR3nt: TGTGCCAGCACCAATGGGGCGGGAGAGTTTTACAATGAGCAGTTCTTC
CDR3aa: CASTNGAGEFYNEQFF

j_gene: TRBJ2-5
abundance: -
v_gene: TRBV4-1
d_gene: -
CDR3nt: TGCGCCAGCAGCCGGCTGGGGGGCTCAGGGGAGACCCAGTACTTC
CDR3aa: CASSRLGGSGETQYF

j_gene: TRBJ2-7
abundance: -
v_gene: TRBV9
d_gene: TRBD1
CDR3nt: TGTGCCAGCAGCGTAGTGGGGACAGGCGGCGAGCAGTACTTC
CDR3aa: CASSVVGTGGEQYF

j_gene: TRBJ1-4
abundance: -
v_gene: TRBV6-6
d_gene: -
CDR3nt: TGTGCCAGCGCCCCTGCGCAAGAAAAACTGTTTTTT
CDR3aa: CASAPAQEKLFF

j_gene: TRBJ2-3
abundance: -
v_gene: TRBV2
d_gene: -
CDR3nt: TGTGCCCGTAGCGTAACTAGCACAGATACGCAGTATTTT
CDR3aa: CARSVTSTDTQYF

j_gene: TRBJ1-5
abundance: few
v_gene: TRBV19
d_gene: -
CDR3nt: TGTGCCAGTAGTTCCCAGGGGAATGACAATCAGCCCCAGCATTTT
CDR3aa: CASSSQGNDNQPQHF

j_gene: TRBJ2-5
abundance: -
v_gene: TRBV7-2
d_gene: -
CDR3nt: TGTGCCAGCAGCCAAGACGACCTCCTGACCCAGTACTTC
CDR3aa: CASSQDDLLTQYF

j_gene: TRBJ2-1
abundance: -
v_gene: TRBV5-1
d_gene: -
CDR3nt: TGCGCCAGCAGCTTGGTTGGGGCCGGGCAGGGTAATGAGCAGTTCTTC
CDR3aa: CASSLVGAGQGNEQFF

j_gene: TRBJ2-3
abundance: -
v_gene: TRBV11-3
d_gene: -
CDR3nt: TGTGCCAGCAGCTCAAGCGGGGATACGCAGTATTTT
CDR3aa: CASSSSGDTQYF

j_gene: TRBJ2-3
abundance: -
v_gene: TRBV7-8
d_gene: -
CDR3nt: TGTGCCAGCAGCCCAAACCGGGCTGGGGATACGCAGTATTTT
CDR3aa: CASSPNRAGDTQYF

j_gene: TRBJ2-2
abundance: -
v_gene: TRBV11-3
d_gene: -
CDR3nt: TGTGCCAGCAGCTTAGTTTCGGGGTCTTTCACCGGGGAGCTGTTTTTT
CDR3aa: CASSLVSGSFTGELFF

j_gene: TRBJ1-5
abundance: -
v_gene: TRBV7-9
d_gene: -
CDR3nt: TGTGCCAGCAGCTTAGAAGGGCGCAATCAGCCCCAGCATTTT
CDR3aa: CASSLEGRNQPQHF

j_gene: TRBJ2-1
abundance: -
v_gene: TRBV5-1
d_gene: -
CDR3nt: TGCGCCAGCAGTCCCGTCGGGGGCTCCCACAATGAGCAGTTCTTC
CDR3aa: CASSPVGGSHNEQFF

j_gene: TRBJ2-3
abundance: -
v_gene: TRBV5-1
d_gene: -
CDR3nt: TGCGCCAGCAGCTTGAGTAGCACAGATACGCAGTATTTT
CDR3aa: CASSLSSTDTQYF

j_gene: TRBJ1-2
abundance: -
v_gene: TRBV14
d_gene: -
CDR3nt: TGTGCCAGCAGCCCCCTTTCCGGGACTAACTATGGCTACACCTTC
CDR3aa: CASSPLSGTNYGYTF

j_gene: TRBJ2-6
abundance: once
v_gene: TRBV19
d_gene: -
CDR3nt: TGTGCCAGCCGACTTAGCTCTGGGGCCAACGTCCTGACTTTC
CDR3aa: CASRLSSGANVLTF

j_gene: TRBJ1-4
abundance: -
v_gene: TRBV14
d_gene: -
CDR3nt: TGTGCCAGCAGCCACAGCAATGAAAAACTGTTTTTT
CDR3aa: CASSHSNEKLFF

j_gene: TRBJ2-1
abundance: -
v_gene: TRBV5-1
d_gene: -
CDR3nt: TGCGCCAGCAGCTTCGAAGGGAGCTCCTACAATGAGCAGTTCTTC
CDR3aa: CASSFEGSSYNEQFF

j_gene: TRBJ2-3
abundance: -
v_gene: TRBV20-1
d_gene: -
CDR3nt: TGCAGTGCTTCCACAGATACGCAGTATTTT
CDR3aa: CSASTDTQYF

j_gene: TRBJ1-5
abundance: -
v_gene: TRBV5-6
d_gene: TRBD1
CDR3nt: TGTGCCAGCAGCTCAGACAGGGGGCGCAATCAGCCCCAGCATTTT
CDR3aa: CASSSDRGRNQPQHF

j_gene: TRBJ1-3
abundance: -
v_gene: TRBV4-1
d_gene: -
CDR3nt: TGCGCCAGCAGCCCCGCAGGGACGCTCCGGGGAAACACCATATATTTT
CDR3aa: CASSPAGTLRGNTIYF

j_gene: TRBJ2-5
abundance: once
v_gene: TRBV27
d_gene: -
CDR3nt: TGTGCCAGCAGTTCGCGCGGTTGGGGAATCCCGTACTTC
CDR3aa: CASSSRGWGIPYF

j_gene: TRBJ2-1
abundance: once
v_gene: TRBV6-4
d_gene: TRBD1
CDR3nt: TGTGCCAGCAGGAAGACAGGGGTTGGCAATGAGCAGTTCTTC
CDR3aa: CASRKTGVGNEQFF

j_gene: TRBJ1-1
abundance: -
v_gene: TRBV7-9
d_gene: -
CDR3nt: TGTGCCAGCAGCCCTCATACGGACCGGACTGAAGCTTTCTTT
CDR3aa: CASSPHTDRTEAFF

j_gene: TRBJ1-6
abundance: -
v_gene: TRBV6-6
d_gene: -
CDR3nt: TGTGCCAGCAGTTACCAAGGGGCGGCTAAGAATTCACCCCTCCACTTT
CDR3aa: CASSYQGAAKNSPLHF

j_gene: TRBJ1-1
abundance: -
v_gene: TRBV7-2
d_gene: -
CDR3nt: TGTGCCAGCAGCCTCACCGAAAACACTGAAGCTTTCTTT
CDR3aa: CASSLTENTEAFF

j_gene: TRBJ2-2
abundance: -
v_gene: TRBV7-2
d_gene: TRBD2
CDR3nt: TGTGCCAGCAGCGTCGGGACTAGCGGGGGGGCCGGGGAGCTGTTTTTT
CDR3aa: CASSVGTSGGAGELFF

j_gene: TRBJ2-5
abundance: -
v_gene: TRBV19
d_gene: TRBD2
CDR3nt: TGTGCCAGTACCCCAACTAGCGGGGAGACCCAGTACTTC
CDR3aa: CASTPTSGETQYF

j_gene: TRBJ1-1
abundance: -
v_gene: TRBV6-6
d_gene: -
CDR3nt: TGTGCCAGCAGTTACGATGGGGGATTGATGAACACTGAAGCTTTCTTT
CDR3aa: CASSYDGGLMNTEAFF

j_gene: TRBJ1-6
abundance: -
v_gene: TRBV7-2
d_gene: -
CDR3nt: TGTGCCAGCAGCCCCCTGGGGGACCCTTCCTATAATTCACCCCTCCACTTT
CDR3aa: CASSPLGDPSYNSPLHF

j_gene: TRBJ1-2
abundance: -
v_gene: TRBV11-2
d_gene: -
CDR3nt: TGTGCCAGCAGCTTCGGCGCCTTGGGGGGCTACACCTTC
CDR3aa: CASSFGALGGYTF

j_gene: TRBJ1-4
abundance: -
v_gene: TRBV14
d_gene: -
CDR3nt: TGTGCCAGCAGCCAGGGGAGGACGCTCCGAGGGGAAAAACTGTTTTTT
CDR3aa: CASSQGRTLRGEKLFF